Given below is one T cell receptor beta chain in context. As yet, its antigen is unknown. A read error is possible here, since a much larger clone lies one base away. TCRdb reanalysed the 5' RACE reads using MiXCR and keeps one entry per CDR3 protein. The table lists hundreds of thousands of distinct CDR3 sequences, 8.5% to 10% of them singletons. The data are from a study of T cells after yellow fever vaccination. The study's findings and limits: Clonotype sharing between CD4 and CD8 compartments was small. The secondary response peaked faster, at day 5 versus 15, but was weaker.

Germline lookup yields CDR1 SGDLS and CDR2 YYNGEE. Trimming at V came to 2 bases and at J to 8 bases, leaving 9 bases not matched to a gene. The CDR3 totals 14 residues. Here the sequenced sample was CD4+ T cells sorted from PBMCs, taken 5 days after the yellow fever booster vaccination. The receptor was derived from a man aged 18 to 30 who received the YFV17D yellow fever vaccine. The chain joins TRBV9 to TRBJ1-2, with 7 bases that match TRBD1. This chain's CDR3 is CASSVEGARNGYTF. CDR3 DNA: TGTGCCAGCAGCGTTGAGGGGGCGCGAAACGGCTACACCTTC.